The sequence of this T cell receptor (beta chain) was determined in a study of shared clonotypes between healthy human individuals (dated by TCRdb to the early 2020s). Broadly, across the study: Two women and a few men aged 18 to 49 years were included in the cohort. For each donor, CD4 naive and CD4 memory were each run on three plates, CD8 naive on two plates, and CD8 memory on one plate. Blood TCR repertoires of five healthy adults were deeply sequenced to estimate repertoire size and the extent of clonotype sharing between individuals. To increase sequencing depth and limit assay-specific biases, different laboratories used diverse techniques to prepare libraries and sequence TCR repertoires. Leukapheresis yielded between about 0.8 and 8.9 billion PBMCs per donor. General conclusions and limits of the study: Approximately 5% of naive CD4, around 3.6% of naive CD8, roughly 2.4% of memory CD4, and more than 0.35% of memory CD8 clonotypes were shared across several donors. Even with the large sequencing depth, rarefaction of the sorted-subset datasets indicated that sequencing was incomplete. Pairwise subsampling indicated that sequencing depth was expected to affect the degree of clonotype sharing among donors. Compared with non-shared clonotypes, the clonotypes found in all four sorted-subset donors had higher generation probabilities. Because the study included a small number of donors, the genetic and exposure-history diversity represented was limited. Naive subsets generally had larger estimated clonotype richness than memory subsets did. Sampling was limited to blood, and TCR repertoires in tissue likely differ from TCR repertoires in blood.

CD8 naive samples were CD45RO-negative cells positively selected for CCR7, giving a CD45RA+CCR7+ population that excluded TemRA cells. Donors were healthy HIV-negative adults with no recently reported acute infections or vaccinations. Every donor was a Caucasian adult residing in Nashville, Tennessee, USA. Blood was obtained by leukapheresis, after which PBMCs were separated by Ficoll-Histopaque density gradient centrifugation and cryopreserved in liquid nitrogen vapor phase. Analytical flow cytometry was used to check the purity and quantity of every magnetically sorted T cell population. From each sorted fraction, genomic DNA was isolated and quantified by UV absorbance on a Nanodrop 2000c. With regard to this clone: Its antigen is still unknown. Nothing much larger sits one base from this clone, and base qualities are not available.

Using the deep immunoSEQ assay, TCR CDR3 regions were amplified from genomic DNA by multiplex PCR. Genomic DNA extracted from each cell subset was distributed evenly over all wells of several immunoSEQ 96-well plates, and each plate served as one replicate. For sorted subsets, about 200 ng genomic DNA, equal to 30,000 or so T cell genomes, was loaded into each replicate PCR. The purified libraries were quantified using a Qubit 3.0 fluorometer, sized with a Bioanalyzer 2100, and then quantified again using the KAPA Library Quantification kit. A separate single-read 150-cycle Illumina NextSeq 550 flow cell was used to sequence each immunoSEQ 96-well plate. The source study handled its data this way. Because the immunoSEQ output held only junctional sequences and lacked quality scores, the filtering could not match the filtering applied to full-length reads. To assign V/J genes and CDR3, sequences were annotated using PyIR, a Python wrapper for IgBLAST v1.9, with IMGT germline references. Reads were removed for weak V/J assignments (E-value above 1e-6), missing CDR3, stop codons, out-of-frame junctions, or ambiguous translated residues. V3J clonotypes were defined by identical inferred V gene, J gene, and CDR3 amino acid sequence. Percentage overlap between repertoires was calculated by dividing the number of shared unique clonotypes by the size of the smaller repertoire. Three approaches were used to assess repertoire richness: RTK rarefaction, the Chao1 estimator, and Recon v2.1 estimates of unobserved clonotypes. OLGA was used to compute generation probabilities for all TCRbeta clonotypes that the gDNA method yielded from a handful of donors. TCRdb provides this immuneACCESS table in a form limited to in-frame rearrangements. Some clones are lacking; in checked studies, under half of them reflect an unresolved V gene, and why the rest are absent is not known. V, J and clone size are taken as reported in that table, and D and trimming were inferred from the DNA itself. The sample has around 2,000,000 clones on record, about 95% of them singletons. The ten largest make up roughly 1.2% of the sample.

From its cysteine to its phenylalanine, the CDR3 spans 14 amino acids. The kept DNA is CDR3 alone, 42 bases in frame from the first base. Cut back by 6 bases and 1 base, the V and J ends lie 12 bases apart. Taken from the germline V gene, the CDR1 and CDR2 loops are SGHAT and FQNNGV. This clonotype originated in a man aged 18 to 29 in good health. What was sequenced was naive CD8+ T cells sorted from blood. This sample's cell subset or site label indicates: CD45RA+CCR7+. This chain is built from TRBV11-2 and TRBJ1-1, with no confidently assigned D gene. Here the CDR3 is given as CASSSWEENTEAFF. The DNA sequence is given as TGTGCCAGCAGTTCTTGGGAGGAGAACACTGAAGCTTTCTTT.